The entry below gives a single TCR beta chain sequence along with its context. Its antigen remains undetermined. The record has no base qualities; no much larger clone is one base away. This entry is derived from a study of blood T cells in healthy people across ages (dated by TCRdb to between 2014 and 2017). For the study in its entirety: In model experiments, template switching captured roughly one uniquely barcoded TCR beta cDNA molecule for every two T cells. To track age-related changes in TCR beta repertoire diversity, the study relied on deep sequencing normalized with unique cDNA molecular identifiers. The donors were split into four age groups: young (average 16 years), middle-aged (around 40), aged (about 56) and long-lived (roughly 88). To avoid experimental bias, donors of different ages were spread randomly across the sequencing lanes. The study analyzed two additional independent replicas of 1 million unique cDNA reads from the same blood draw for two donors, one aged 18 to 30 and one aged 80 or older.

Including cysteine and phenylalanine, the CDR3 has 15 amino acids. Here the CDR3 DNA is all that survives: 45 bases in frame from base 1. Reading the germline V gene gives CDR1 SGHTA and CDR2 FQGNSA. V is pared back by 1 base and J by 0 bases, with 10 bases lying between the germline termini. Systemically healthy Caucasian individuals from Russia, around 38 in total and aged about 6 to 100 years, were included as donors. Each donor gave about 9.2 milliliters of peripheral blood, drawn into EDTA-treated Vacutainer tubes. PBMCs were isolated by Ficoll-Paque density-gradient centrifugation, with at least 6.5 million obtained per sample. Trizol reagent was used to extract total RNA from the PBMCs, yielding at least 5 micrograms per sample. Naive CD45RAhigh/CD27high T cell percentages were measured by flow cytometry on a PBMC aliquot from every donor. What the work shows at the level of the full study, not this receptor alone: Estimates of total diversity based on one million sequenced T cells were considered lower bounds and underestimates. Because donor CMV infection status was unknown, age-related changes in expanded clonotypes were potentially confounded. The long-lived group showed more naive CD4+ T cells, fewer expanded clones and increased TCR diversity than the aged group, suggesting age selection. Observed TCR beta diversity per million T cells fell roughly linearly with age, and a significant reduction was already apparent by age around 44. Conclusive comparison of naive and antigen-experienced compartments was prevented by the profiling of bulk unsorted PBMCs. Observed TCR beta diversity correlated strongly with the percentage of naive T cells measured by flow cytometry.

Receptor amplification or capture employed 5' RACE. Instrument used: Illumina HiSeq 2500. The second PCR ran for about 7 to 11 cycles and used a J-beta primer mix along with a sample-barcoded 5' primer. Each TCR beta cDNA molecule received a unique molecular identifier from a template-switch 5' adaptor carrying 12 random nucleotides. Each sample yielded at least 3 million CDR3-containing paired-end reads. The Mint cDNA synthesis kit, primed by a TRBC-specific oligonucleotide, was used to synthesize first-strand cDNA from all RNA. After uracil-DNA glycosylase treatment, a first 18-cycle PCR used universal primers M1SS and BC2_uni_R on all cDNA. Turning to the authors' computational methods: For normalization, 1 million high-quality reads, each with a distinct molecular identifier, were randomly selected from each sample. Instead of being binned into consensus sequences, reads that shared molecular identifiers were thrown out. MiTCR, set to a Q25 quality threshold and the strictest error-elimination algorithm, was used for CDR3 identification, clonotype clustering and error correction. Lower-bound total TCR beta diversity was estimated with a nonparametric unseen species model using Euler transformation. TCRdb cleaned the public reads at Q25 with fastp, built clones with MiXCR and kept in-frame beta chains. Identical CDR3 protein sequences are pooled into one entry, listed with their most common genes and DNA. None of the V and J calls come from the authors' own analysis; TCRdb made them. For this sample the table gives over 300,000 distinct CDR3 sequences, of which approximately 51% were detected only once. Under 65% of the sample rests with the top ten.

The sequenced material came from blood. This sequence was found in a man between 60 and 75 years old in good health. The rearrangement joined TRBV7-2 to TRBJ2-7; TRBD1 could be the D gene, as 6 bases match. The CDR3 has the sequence CASSLEATGSYEQYF. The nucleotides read TGTGCCAGCAGCTTAGAAGCGACAGGCTCCTACGAGCAGTACTTC. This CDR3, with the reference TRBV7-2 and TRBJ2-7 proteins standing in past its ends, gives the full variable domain GAGVSQSPSNKVTEKGKDVELRCDPISGHTALYWYRQSLGQGLEFLIYFQGNSAPDKSGLPSDRFSAERTGGSVSTLTIQRTQQEDSAVYLCASSLEATGSYEQYFGPGTRLTVT.